The 8 T cell receptor beta chains listed next were all sequenced from one sample in a study of beta chain features in type 1 diabetes. Broader study findings: Among patients with Type 1 diabetes, TCRB CDR3s were moderately but significantly shorter in every one of the four CD4+ subsets.

Every bit of the isolated RNA underwent reverse transcription, so sequencing read expressed TCRB transcripts. Some clones are missing from TCRdb's copy, which holds only in-frame ones; the method was immunoSEQ multiplex PCR. Of some 290,000 clones in the sample, 13% to 15% were seen once. These receptors' antigens are unknown. Sequenced: naive CD4+ T cells from blood. All receptors derive from a man aged 25 to 40 with type 1 diabetes.

The rearrangement uses TRBV28 and TRBJ2-5; unclear D gene. Trimming removed 2 bases from V and 5 bases from J, with 12 bases in between. The germline gives CDR1 MDHEN, CDR2 SYDVKM. The CDR3 runs to 14 residues. CDR3: CASSLLLNGETQYF. The CDR3 DNA sequence: TGTGCCAGCAGTTTACTACTTAACGGGGAGACCCAGTACTTC.

This clone was detected a few times. The gene calls are TRBV4-2 and TRBJ1-5, with 7 nucleotides matching TRBD1. The J segment lost 4 bases and the V segment lost 3 bases, leaving 3 bases of the junction unmatched. The CDR3 length is 14 residues. Germline loops: CDR1 LGHNA, CDR2 YNFKEQ. The CDR3 coding sequence is TGTGCCAGCAGCCAGTCAGGGGGAAATCAGCCCCAGCATTTT. Its protein is CASSQSGGNQPQHF.

The chain combines TRBV29-1 with TRBJ2-7; maybe TRBD1 (5 bases). V was cut by 3 bases and J by 4 bases, with 13 bases left in between. The CDR3 is 13 residues long. CDR1 SQVTM and CDR2 ANQGSEA come from the germline V gene. The CDR3 DNA sequence: TGCAGCGTTGATGGGGCAGGGCCTTACGAGCAGTACTTC. As protein: CSVDGAGPYEQYF.

This clone has just a few counts. The sample holds other DNA sequences that translate to the same CDR3. The chain recombines TRBV5-1 with TRBJ1-1; TRBD1 matches at 8 bases. V was pared by 4 bases and J by 2 bases, with 4 bases of the junction left unmatched. Per germline, CDR1 SGHRS and CDR2 YFSETQ. The CDR3 contains 14 residues. The CDR3: CASSPGQGNTEAFF. The CDR3 DNA is TGCGCCAGCAGCCCCGGACAGGGTAACACTGAAGCTTTCTTT.

The chain employs TRBV5-1 and TRBJ2-7; 11 bases map to TRBD1. This CDR3 comprises 14 residues. Per germline, CDR1 SGHRS and CDR2 YFSETQ. V lost 3 bases to trimming and J lost 5 bases; unmatched junction nucleotides: 4. The CDR3 sequence: CASSSGQGAHEQYF. As DNA, the CDR3 is TGCGCCAGCAGCTCCGGACAGGGGGCCCACGAGCAGTACTTC.

The rearrangement links TRBV5-1 to TRBJ1-1; TRBD1 is a possible D gene (6 bases). The CDR3 contains 14 residues. The germline V gene has CDR1 SGHRS and CDR2 YFSETQ. The V gene lost 0 bases and the J gene lost 5 bases, with 11 bases spanning the gap. The CDR3 sequence: CASSLEGDETEAFF. CDR3 nucleotides: TGCGCCAGCAGCTTGGAGGGGGATGAGACTGAAGCTTTCTTT.

The J gene is TRBJ2-7, the V gene TRBV9; 7 bases line up with TRBD1. Germline V gene lookup returns CDR1 SGDLS and CDR2 YYNGEE. With V trimmed by 0 bases and J by 0 bases, 12 bases remained unmatched. The CDR3 has 18 amino acids. In nucleotides, the CDR3 is TGTGCCAGCAGCGTAGCTGTATCCCAGGGGGACGTCTCCTACGAGCAGTACTTC. Translating it yields CASSVAVSQGDVSYEQYF. Full variable domain (missing parts from reference TRBV9 and TRBJ2-7): DSGVTQTPKHLITATGQRVTLRCSPRSGDLSVYWYQQSLDQGLQFLIQYYNGEERAKGNILERFSAQQFPDLHSELNLSSLELGDSALYFCASSVAVSQGDVSYEQYFGPGTRLTVT.

The chain couples TRBV28 to TRBJ1-2; 8 bases match TRBD1. J lost 3 bases, V lost 5 bases, and 2 bases had no gene match. This CDR3 has 13 residues. CDR1 is MDHEN and CDR2 is SYDVKM in the germline V gene. DNA of the CDR3: TGTGCCAGCAGTAACAGGGGGGACTATGGCTACACCTTC. It codes for CASSNRGDYGYTF.